This entry lists 22 T cell receptor beta chains sequenced from one sample in a study of post-analysis software for immune sequencing data. Overall study results and limits: Included in a set of roughly 5 TRBV segments more frequent in patients than controls were TRBV5-6, TRBV5-1 and TRBV20-1.

The TCR beta cDNA libraries contained unique molecular identifiers. Using its own MiXCR run on the PCR reads, TCRdb lists one record per CDR3 protein. The sample includes 430,000 or so distinct CDR3 sequences, more than 30% of them seen just once. These receptors have no identified antigens. What was sequenced was blood. The receptors originated from a girl aged 2 to 10 with multiple sclerosis.

For this clonotype: The junction departs from the called germline gene at one end, perhaps through a read error. The chain employs TRBV7-2 and TRBJ1-5; D unresolved. Germline-derived CDR1 and CDR2 are SGHTA and FQGNSA. The CDR3 spans 13 residues. This CDR3 reads CAGSLEVRRPQHF. The CDR3 region has the DNA TGTGCCGGCAGCTTAGAGGTACGAAGACCCCAGCATTTT.

This chain's CDR3 is CASSLEPGQVYEQYF. The CDR3 coding sequence is TGCGCCAGCAGCTTAGAACCGGGACAGGTATACGAGCAGTACTTC. The chain uses TRBV5-1 and TRBJ2-7; 8 nucleotides agree with TRBD1. The CDR3 is made up of 15 amino acids. Germline CDR1 and CDR2: SGHRS and YFSETQ. V gave up 2 bases and J gave up 4 bases; unmatched junction bases: 8. Drawing the rest from reference TRBV5-1 and TRBJ2-7, the complete variable domain is KAGVTQTPRYLIKTRGQQVTLSCSPISGHRSVSWYQQTPGQGLQFLFEYFSETQRNKGNFPGRFSGRQFSNSRSEMNVSTLELGDSALYLCASSLEPGQVYEQYFGPGTRLTVT.

The chain couples TRBV6-5 to TRBJ2-5; either TRBD1 or TRBD2 may fit D (6 bases each). The CDR3 has 15 amino acids. Germline assignment: CDR1 MNHEY and CDR2 SVGAGI. With 6 bases removed from V and 5 bases from J, the gap between germline ends came to 19 bases. The CDR3 reads CASSLFPGAGETQYF. In nucleotides, the CDR3 is TGTGCCAGCAGCCTATTCCCGGGGGCCGGGGAGACCCAGTACTTC.

Worth noting for this clonotype: One end of the junction fails to match germline, which may point to a read error. V usage is TRBV5-1 and J usage is TRBJ1-2, with D perhaps TRBD1 (6 bases). The CDR3 runs to 13 residues. Germline values: CDR1 SGHRS, CDR2 YFSETQ. The CDR3 DNA is TGCGCCAGCAGCTTCGACAGGCACTATCGCTACACCTTC. This translates into CASSFDRHYRYTF.

The J gene is TRBJ2-4, the V gene TRBV20-1; 8 bases align to TRBD1. The V segment lost 3 bases and the J segment 9 bases; nucleotides outside the gene matches: 13. Germline values: CDR1 DFQATT, CDR2 SNEGSKA (reference sequence). The CDR3 has 15 residues. Here the CDR3 reads CSASELDREAGIQYF. The DNA of the CDR3 is TGCAGTGCTAGTGAGTTGGACAGGGAAGCCGGCATTCAGTACTTC.

This clonotype was observed a handful of times. This chain joins TRBV14 and TRBJ2-1; the D is unclear. V was shortened by 4 bases and J by 7 bases, with 8 bases between the two germline ends. The CDR3 loop spans 12 amino acids. Germline CDR1 reads SGHDN; CDR2 reads FVKESK. The CDR3 coding sequence is TGTGCCAGCAGCCTTAATAGGAATGAGCAGTTCTTC. Encoded protein: CASSLNRNEQFF.

The chain uses TRBV18 and TRBJ1-2; possible D gene TRBD1, 6 bases. V lost 2 bases, J lost 10 bases, and 14 bases lay in between. Per germline, CDR1 KGHSH and CDR2 LQKENI. The CDR3 runs 13 residues. The CDR3 spells CASSPSSQGDYTF. The CDR3 nucleotides read TGTGCCAGCTCACCATCATCACAGGGTGACTACACCTTC.

The CDR3 protein is CASSEASAAWAKNIQYF. In DNA form, the CDR3 reads TGTGCCAGCAGTGAGGCTAGCGCAGCATGGGCCAAAAACATTCAGTACTTC. This chain uses TRBV2 with TRBJ2-7, with D perhaps matching TRBD2 (6 bases). The DNA end is a closer match to TRBJ2-4, so the J assignment may be wrong. Germline V CDR1 and CDR2: SNHLY, FYNNEI. The CDR3 runs to 17 residues.

This chain links TRBV4-1 with TRBJ2-1, with TRBD2 as a possible D gene (6 bases). With 0 bases removed from V and 3 bases from J, the gap between germline ends came to 15 bases. The CDR3 contains 17 residues. CDR1 and CDR2 from the germline V gene are MGHRA and YSYEKL. Here the CDR3 reads CASSQDLGEVIYNEQFF. CDR3 in DNA: TGCGCCAGCAGCCAAGATCTAGGGGAGGTCATCTACAATGAGCAGTTCTTC.

This clonotype was counted a few times. The junction and the germline gene differ at one end; a read error may be behind it. This chain joins TRBV4-2 and TRBJ2-5; 10 positions match TRBD2. The DNA end is a closer match to TRBJ2-7, so the J assignment may be wrong. Looked up from germline, CDR1 is LGHNA and CDR2 is YNFKEQ. The CDR3 has 15 residues. Here the CDR3 DNA reads TGTGCTAGCAGCCAAGATCTAGCGGGAGCCTACGAGCAGTACTTC. This translates into CASSQDLAGAYEQYF.

V gene TRBV4-2 combines with J gene TRBJ1-2; D uncertain. This CDR3 spans 12 amino acids. With 0 bases removed from V and 4 bases from J, the gap between germline ends came to 3 bases. Germline assignment: CDR1 LGHNA and CDR2 YNFKEQ. In DNA, the CDR3 is TGTGCCAGCAGCCAAGATAGCTATGGCTACACCTTC. It specifies CASSQDSYGYTF.

This chain connects TRBV15 to TRBJ2-5; 8 bases align to TRBD1. Germline V gene data show CDR1 as LNHNV and CDR2 as YYDKDF (reference sequence). CDR3 length equals 12 residues. J was trimmed by 5 bases and V by 10 bases; bases with no gene match: 6. For the CDR3, the DNA is TGTGCCATCTCCAGGGGGCTTGAGACCCAGTACTTC. It codes for CAISRGLETQYF.

Turning to this clonotype: An end of the junction differs from the germline gene, which may be a read error. The V call is TRBV18, the J call TRBJ2-1, with 8 bases lining up with TRBD2. From germline, CDR1 is KGHSH and CDR2 LQKENI. CDR3 length equals 14 residues. CDR3 bases: TGTACCAGCTTTAAAGCGGGAGAAGACAATGAGCAGTTCTTC. Amino acids: CTSFKAGEDNEQFF.

This chain links TRBV4-2 with TRBJ2-7, with 7 positions matching TRBD2. CDR1 is LGHNA and CDR2 is YNFKEQ in the germline V gene. CDR3 length: 16 amino acids. The junction had 12 bases not matched to a gene; V was cut back by 0 bases and J by 7 bases. The CDR3 nucleotides are TGTGCCAGCAGCCAAGAATGGGGGGGGGTTGTGCGGGAGCAGTACTTC. Translating it yields CASSQEWGGVVREQYF.

The V gene is TRBV7-2, the J gene TRBJ2-5; a possible D gene is TRBD2 (6 bases). The CDR3 runs 15 residues. Germline assignment: CDR1 SGHTA and CDR2 FQGNSA. V was pared by 3 bases and J by 0 bases, with 11 bases between. The CDR3 region is CASSLVAAHQETQYF. The CDR3 region has the DNA TGTGCCAGCAGCTTGGTAGCGGCTCACCAAGAGACCCAGTACTTC.

This chain links TRBV6-6 with TRBJ2-4, with D possibly being TRBD1 (5 bases). Germline V lookup: CDR1 MNHNY, CDR2 SVGAGI (reference sequence). Trimming took 8 bases from V and 5 from J, leaving 10 bases between them. CDR3 length equals 12 residues. The CDR3: CASGQGQNIQYF. CDR3 in DNA: TGTGCCAGCGGGCAGGGTCAAAACATTCAGTACTTC.

V usage is TRBV29-1 and J usage is TRBJ2-3; TRBD2 matches 9 bases. Germline assignment: CDR1 SQVTM and CDR2 ANQGSEA. The CDR3 length is 13 residues. The DNA for the CDR3 is TGCACCTCGTTGGCGGGAGGGACAGATACGCAGTATTTT. Its translation: CTSLAGGTDTQYF.

V usage is TRBV15 and J usage is TRBJ2-1; D is uncertain. Trimming stripped 1 base from V and 10 bases from J, with 11 bases between. The length of the CDR3 is 13 residues. The germline CDR1 and CDR2 sequences are LNHNV and YYDKDF (reference sequence). The CDR3 is CATSRAGGVEQFF. For the CDR3, the DNA is TGTGCCACCAGCAGAGCCGGCGGTGTCGAGCAGTTCTTC.

V is TRBV4-3 and J is TRBJ2-1, with D possibly being TRBD2 (5 bases). Germline V CDR1 and CDR2: LGHNA, YSLEER. This CDR3 contains 18 residues. V shed 0 bases and J shed 0 bases, with 15 bases lying between them. The DNA for the CDR3 is TGCGCCAGCAGCCAAGACCCCGCGGACTGGACCTCCTACAATGAGCAGTTCTTC. Its protein product is CASSQDPADWTSYNEQFF.

V is TRBV12-3 or TRBV12-4 and J is TRBJ1-2, with D perhaps TRBD1 (5 bases). The CDR3 loop spans 17 amino acids. Trimming cost V 6 bases and J 2 bases, with 22 bases left between them. The CDR3 region is CASSPAGWIGANYGYTF. The CDR3 coding sequence is TGTGCCAGCAGCCCGGCGGGATGGATAGGGGCCAACTATGGCTACACCTTC.

The CDR3 sequence is CAISESLGMNGYTF. CDR3 coding DNA: TGTGCCATCAGTGAGTCGTTAGGGATGAATGGCTACACCTTC. The chain recombines TRBV10-3 with TRBJ1-2; D not resolved. V lost 0 bases to trimming and J lost 6 bases, with 11 bases between them. This CDR3 spans 14 amino acids. Germline-derived CDR1 and CDR2 are ENHRY and SYGVKD.

The chain is built from TRBV7-8 and TRBJ1-2; TRBD1 is a possible D gene (5 bases). Trimming removed 5 bases at V and 6 bases at J, with 25 bases between. The CDR3 is 17 residues long. The germline V gene has CDR1 SGHVS and CDR2 FQNEAQ. The CDR3 is CASSVDWRQPGTHGYTF. CDR3 nucleotides: TGTGCCAGCAGCGTAGACTGGCGGCAGCCTGGGACCCATGGCTACACCTTC.